Below, 22 T cell receptor beta chains from the same sample are listed, as sequenced in a study of post-analysis software for immune sequencing data. Every TCR beta cDNA library bore unique molecular identifiers. TCRdb re-called the PCR reads through MiXCR, storing one row per CDR3 protein. The sample carries hundreds of thousands of distinct CDR3 sequences, approximately 59% recorded once. Study-wide points: In patients, TRBV5-6, TRBV5-1 and TRBV20-1 belonged to five or six TRBV segments found more frequently than in controls.

For these receptors, no antigen is known. The source material was blood. These receptors were taken from a girl aged 2-9 years with multiple sclerosis.

The J gene is TRBJ2-1, the V gene TRBV5-1; TRBD2 aligns across 13 bases. Trimming took 2 bases from V and 7 from J; bases not matched to a gene: 6. CDR1 and CDR2 (germline): SGHRS, YFSETQ. The length of the CDR3 is 16 residues. The CDR3 protein is CASSLIGTSGTNEQFF. The DNA of the CDR3 is TGCGCCAGCAGCTTAATCGGGACTAGCGGGACAAATGAGCAGTTCTTC.

The chain recombines TRBV25-1 with TRBJ2-1; D may be TRBD1 (5 bases). Trimming removed 7 bases at V and 8 bases at J, with 12 bases between. Germline CDR1 MGHDK, CDR2 SYGVNS. This CDR3 contains 12 residues. CDR3 protein: CASIGQGDEQFF. The CDR3 DNA is TGTGCCAGCATCGGGCAGGGCGATGAGCAGTTCTTC.

The chain carries TRBV27 and TRBJ2-3; tentatively, D is TRBD2 (6 bases). Deletions cut 6 bases from V and 0 bases from J, with 10 bases between. CDR3 size: 14 residues. CDR1 MNHEY and CDR2 SMNVEV come from the germline V gene (reference sequence). Written as DNA, the CDR3 is TGTGCCAGCAGGGCGGGGATAAGCACAGATACGCAGTATTTT. Translation gives CASRAGISTDTQYF.

V gene TRBV7-3 combines with J gene TRBJ2-1, with TRBD2 matching over 9 bases. Trimming at V came to 3 bases and at J to 8 bases, leaving 11 bases not matched to a gene. The length of the CDR3 is 16 residues. Germline CDR1 reads SGHTA; CDR2 reads FQGTGA. The CDR3 spells CASSLTLAGRGDEQFF. The CDR3 DNA reads TGTGCCAGCAGCTTGACCCTAGCGGGAAGGGGTGATGAGCAGTTCTTC.

V is TRBV7-8 and J is TRBJ2-4; D is perhaps TRBD1 (5 bases). Per germline, CDR1 SGHVS and CDR2 FQNEAQ. Trimming removed 1 base from V and 13 bases from J, with 20 bases in between. This CDR3 region has 15 residues. CDR3 sequence: CASSLGPGRSSEQYF. The CDR3 bases are TGTGCCAGCAGCTTAGGTCCAGGGCGGTCAAGTGAGCAGTACTTC.

The chain links TRBV6-1 to TRBJ2-1; 10 bases agree with TRBD2. Looked up from germline, CDR1 is MNHNS and CDR2 is SASEGT. The trim removed 4 bases at V and 4 bases at J, leaving 7 bases unmatched. The CDR3 has 16 residues. CDR3 region: CASSGAGGPLYNEQFF. The CDR3 nucleotides read TGTGCCAGCAGTGGAGCGGGAGGGCCCCTTTACAATGAGCAGTTCTTC.

This rearrangement joins TRBV12-3 or TRBV12-4 to TRBJ1-2; the D is unclear. This CDR3 is built from 13 residues. V lost 5 bases, J lost 8 bases, and 15 bases lay in between. The CDR3 region has the DNA TGTGCCAGCAGTCCGAGGATTCACGGGGGCTACACCTTC. Translated, it gives CASSPRIHGGYTF.

V gene TRBV5-1 combines with J gene TRBJ1-2; D unclear. This CDR3 contains 15 residues. CDR1 is SGHRS and CDR2 is YFSETQ in the germline V gene. V was cut by 0 bases and J by 0 bases, with 9 bases left in between. DNA of the CDR3: TGCGCCAGCAGCTTGGGGTGGCAATCTAACTATGGCTACACCTTC. Residues: CASSLGWQSNYGYTF. The full variable domain, rest sourced from reference TRBV5-1 and TRBJ1-2, is KAGVTQTPRYLIKTRGQQVTLSCSPISGHRSVSWYQQTPGQGLQFLFEYFSETQRNKGNFPGRFSGRQFSNSRSEMNVSTLELGDSALYLCASSLGWQSNYGYTFGSGTRLTVV.

The chain recombines TRBV5-6 with TRBJ1-4; D not certain. CDR3 length: 15 residues. The ends were cut back, 3 bases at V and 3 bases at J, with 12 bases in the middle. Germline lookup yields CDR1 SGHDT and CDR2 YYEEEE. CDR3 in amino acids: CASSSGPAANEKLFF. The CDR3, as DNA: TGTGCCAGCAGCTCCGGACCGGCGGCTAATGAAAAACTGTTTTTT. Combining the CDR3 with reference TRBV5-6 and TRBJ1-4 gives the whole variable domain DAGVTQSPTHLIKTRGQQVTLRCSPKSGHDTVSWYQQALGQGPQFIFQYYEEEERQRGNFPDRFSGHQFPNYSSELNVNALLLGDSALYLCASSSGPAANEKLFFGSGTQLSVL.

This chain connects TRBV20-1 to TRBJ2-1, with D possibly being TRBD1 (6 bases). Germline values: CDR1 DFQATT, CDR2 SNEGSKA (reference sequence). V was shortened by 0 bases and J by 3 bases, with 12 bases between the two germline ends. This CDR3 has 15 residues. The CDR3 nucleotides read TGCAGTGCTAGAGATCTGGGGGACAACTACAATGAGCAGTTCTTC. It translates to CSARDLGDNYNEQFF.

The chain links TRBV4-1 to TRBJ2-7; 9 nucleotides line up with TRBD2. There are 13 residues in the CDR3. J gave up 7 bases and V 5 bases, and 6 bases lay outside the gene matches. In germline, CDR1 is MGHRA, CDR2 YSYEKL. The CDR3 DNA is TGCGCCAGCAGCGCCCGACTAGCGGAGGAGCAGTACTTC. Its protein is CASSARLAEEQYF.

The chain carries TRBV3-1 and TRBJ2-7; D is uncertain. Germline assignment: CDR1 LGHDT and CDR2 YNNKEL (reference sequence). V lost 1 base to trimming and J lost 6 bases, with 10 bases between them. The CDR3 has 13 amino acids. The CDR3 here is CASSQALLTEQYF. CDR3 coding DNA: TGTGCCAGCAGCCAAGCCCTACTAACCGAGCAGTACTTC.

The chain recombines TRBV20-1 with TRBJ2-7; TRBD1 might be the D (6 bases). From germline, CDR1 is DFQATT and CDR2 SNEGSKA (reference sequence). The V end lost 3 bases, the J end lost 0 bases, and 9 bases lay between the germline ends. This CDR3 comprises 13 residues. The CDR3 here is CSARARGSYEQYF. Written as DNA, the CDR3 is TGCAGTGCTAGGGCCAGGGGCTCCTACGAGCAGTACTTC.

This chain's CDR3 is CASSLAELSETQYF. Written as DNA, the CDR3 is TGTGCCAGCAGCTTGGCCGAACTAAGTGAGACCCAGTACTTC. This chain links TRBV11-3 with TRBJ2-5, with D hard to call. Looked up from germline, CDR1 is SGHNT and CDR2 is YENEEA. This CDR3 is built from 14 residues. V was shortened by 3 bases and J by 5 bases, with 13 bases between the two germline ends.

The chain employs TRBV20-1 and TRBJ2-5, with a weak D call TRBD1 (5 bases). The CDR3 length is 14 residues. Germline-derived CDR1 and CDR2 are DFQATT and SNEGSKA (reference sequence). Trimming cost V 3 bases and J 5 bases, with 16 bases left between them. In nucleotides, the CDR3 is TGCAGTGCTAGTGTGGGGCAGCCCGGGGAGACCCAGTACTTC. Translation gives CSASVGQPGETQYF.

This chain joins TRBV20-1 and TRBJ2-1, with 9 bases matching TRBD2. The CDR3 is 18 amino acids. Germline-derived CDR1 and CDR2 are DFQATT and SNEGSKA (reference sequence). V lost 1 base to trimming and J lost 0 bases; unmatched junction nucleotides: 10. The CDR3 coding sequence is TGCAGTGCTAGAGGGATGAGCGGGAGGCTGAGCTCCTACAATGAGCAGTTCTTC. Translation gives CSARGMSGRLSSYNEQFF.

The chain is built from TRBV2 and TRBJ2-1; D may be TRBD1 or TRBD2 (5 bases each). The V end lost 8 bases, the J end lost 0 bases, and 11 bases lay between the germline ends. The CDR3 loop spans 14 amino acids. CDR1 SNHLY and CDR2 FYNNEI come from the germline V gene. CDR3 sequence reads: CASGQGVSYNEQFF. Here the CDR3 DNA reads TGTGCCAGCGGGCAGGGAGTCTCCTACAATGAGCAGTTCTTC.

This chain joins TRBV6-6 and TRBJ2-7; 8 bases agree with TRBD1. V lost 6 bases, J lost 3 bases, and 4 bases stayed unmatched. CDR3 length: 13 amino acids. Per the germline V gene, CDR1 is MNHNY and CDR2 is SVGAGI (reference sequence). CDR3 nucleotide sequence: TGTGCCAGCAGACGTGGACAGGGCTACGAGCAGTACTTC. Its protein is CASRRGQGYEQYF.

This clonotype was recorded once. The chain links TRBV7-2 to TRBJ2-4, with D perhaps matching TRBD2 (5 bases). This CDR3 has 16 residues. Germline V gene lookup returns CDR1 SGHTA and CDR2 FQGNSA. V lost 1 base and J lost 3, with 13 bases in between. The CDR3 DNA reads TGTGCCAGCAGCTTAGTGGCTAGCTGGGGCAAAAACATTCAGTACTTC. Translating it yields CASSLVASWGKNIQYF.

The V call is TRBV7-2, the J call TRBJ1-5; no reliable D call. Per germline, CDR1 SGHTA and CDR2 FQGNSA. The V and J ends lost 6 bases and 5 bases respectively, with 8 bases between them. The CDR3 is 12 amino acids. This chain's CDR3 is CASSLPYQPQHF. The DNA for the CDR3 is TGTGCCAGCAGTTTACCCTATCAGCCCCAGCATTTT.

The gene calls are TRBV29-1 and TRBJ2-7; 9 positions match TRBD1. The DNA end lines up better with TRBJ2-5; the J call may be wrong. Per the germline V gene, CDR1 is SQVTM and CDR2 is ANQGSEA. The CDR3 loop spans 16 amino acids. The chain's CDR3 is CSSPQEPGQGKETQYF. The CDR3 coding sequence is TGCAGCTCCCCTCAGGAACCGGGACAGGGAAAAGAGACCCAGTACTTC.

A few counts support this clonotype. The genes are TRBV5-1 and TRBJ2-1, with 10 bases matching TRBD2. The CDR3 consists of 15 residues. Germline loops: CDR1 SGHRS, CDR2 YFSETQ. Trimming took 2 bases from V and 6 from J; bases not matched to a gene: 5. DNA for the CDR3: TGCGCCAGCAGCTTCGGGACTAGCGCGTCCAATGAGCAGTTCTTC. Translation gives CASSFGTSASNEQFF.